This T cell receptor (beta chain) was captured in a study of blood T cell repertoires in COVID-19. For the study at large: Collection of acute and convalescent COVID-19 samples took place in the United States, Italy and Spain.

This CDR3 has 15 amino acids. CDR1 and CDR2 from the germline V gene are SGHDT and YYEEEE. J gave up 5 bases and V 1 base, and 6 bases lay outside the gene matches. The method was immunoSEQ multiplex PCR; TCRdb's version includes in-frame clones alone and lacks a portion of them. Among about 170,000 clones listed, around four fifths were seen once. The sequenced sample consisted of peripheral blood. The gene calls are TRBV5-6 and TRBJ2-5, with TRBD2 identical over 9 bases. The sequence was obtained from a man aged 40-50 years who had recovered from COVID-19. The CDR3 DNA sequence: TGTGCCAGCAGCTTGTTCGTAGCGGGGGATGAGACCCAGTACTTC. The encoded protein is CASSLFVAGDETQYF.